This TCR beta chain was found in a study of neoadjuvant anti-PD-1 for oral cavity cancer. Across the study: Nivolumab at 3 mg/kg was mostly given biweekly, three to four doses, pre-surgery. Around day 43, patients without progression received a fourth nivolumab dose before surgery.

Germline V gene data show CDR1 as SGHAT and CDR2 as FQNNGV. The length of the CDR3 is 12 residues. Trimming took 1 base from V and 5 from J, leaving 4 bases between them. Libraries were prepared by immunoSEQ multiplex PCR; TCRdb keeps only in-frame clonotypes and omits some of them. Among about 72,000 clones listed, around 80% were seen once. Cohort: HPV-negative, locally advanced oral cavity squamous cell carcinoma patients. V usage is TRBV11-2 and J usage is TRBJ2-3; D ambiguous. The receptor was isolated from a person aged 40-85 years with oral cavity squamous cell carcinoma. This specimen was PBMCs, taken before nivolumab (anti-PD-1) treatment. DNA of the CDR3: TGTGCCAGCAGCTTAGTACGAGATACGCAGTATTTT. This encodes CASSLVRDTQYF.